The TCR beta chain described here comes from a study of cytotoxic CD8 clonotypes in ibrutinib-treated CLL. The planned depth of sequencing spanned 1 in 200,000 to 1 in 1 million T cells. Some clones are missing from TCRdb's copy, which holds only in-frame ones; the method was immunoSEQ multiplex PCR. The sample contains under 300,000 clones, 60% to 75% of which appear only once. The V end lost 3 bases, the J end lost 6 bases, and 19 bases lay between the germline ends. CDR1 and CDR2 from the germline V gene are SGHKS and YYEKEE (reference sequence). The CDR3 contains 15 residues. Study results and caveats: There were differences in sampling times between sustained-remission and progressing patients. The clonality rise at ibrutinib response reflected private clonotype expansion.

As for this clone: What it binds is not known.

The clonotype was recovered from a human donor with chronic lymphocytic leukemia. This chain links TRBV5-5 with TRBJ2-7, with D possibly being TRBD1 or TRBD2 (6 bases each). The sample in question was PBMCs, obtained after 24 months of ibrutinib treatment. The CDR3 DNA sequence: TGTGCCAGCAGCTGGGGGCTCGGAGGGACGGGCGAGCAGTACTTC. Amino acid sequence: CASSWGLGGTGEQYF.